The 20 T cell receptor beta chains below come from one sample, sequenced in a study of T cells in narcolepsy. Assay used: immunoSEQ multiplex PCR; TCRdb lists only in-frame clones, some missing. The sample gives just under 35,000 clones, 75% to 90% of which show up once; approximately 0.99% is in the top ten. The sequenced material came from memory (CD45RA-) CD4+ T cells from blood. The receptors here all came from a human donor in good health.

The V and J genes are TRBV2 and TRBJ2-1; TRBD2 is a possible D gene (6 bases). The CDR3 consists of 12 residues. Trimming pared 5 bases from V and 6 bases from J, leaving 8 bases between. The germline V gene has CDR1 SNHLY and CDR2 FYNNEI. For the CDR3, the DNA is TGTGCCAGCAGTCCGACTAGCAATGAGCAGTTCTTC. Its protein is CASSPTSNEQFF.

This clone was counted a few times. The chain combines TRBV10-2 with TRBJ2-3; 15 bases fit TRBD2. The CDR3 extends over 17 amino acids. Per germline, CDR1 WSHSY and CDR2 SAAADI. V shed 9 bases, J shed 5 bases, and the junction held 12 bases outside the gene matches. The CDR3 protein is CASKTWGLAGGLDTQYF. The CDR3 region has the DNA TGCGCCAGTAAAACGTGGGGACTAGCGGGAGGATTAGATACGCAGTATTTT.

This clone was seen once. The DNA of the CDR3 is TGTGCCAGCAGCTGGACTAGCTGGGAGACCCAGTACTTC. Its translation: CASSWTSWETQYF. The chain recombines TRBV7-8 with TRBJ2-5, with 8 bases fitting TRBD2. Germline-derived CDR1 and CDR2 are SGHVS and FQNEAQ. The trim removed 4 bases at V and 5 bases at J, leaving 3 bases unmatched. The CDR3 covers 13 residues.

The chain combines TRBV30 with TRBJ1-5, with D possibly TRBD1 on 5 matching bases. V shed 5 bases and J shed 0 bases, with 8 bases lying between them. CDR3 length: 13 residues. Per the germline V gene, CDR1 is GTSNPN and CDR2 is SVGIG (reference sequence). The CDR3 spells CAWGGGSNQPQHF. DNA for the CDR3: TGTGCCTGGGGGGGAGGTAGCAATCAGCCCCAGCATTTT. The variable domain in full, with the rest retrieved from reference TRBV30 and TRBJ1-5, is SQTIHQWPATLVQPVGSPLSLECTVEGTSNPNLYWYRQAAGRGLQLLFYSVGIGQISSEVPQNLSASRPQDRQFILSSKKLLLSDSGFYLCAWGGGSNQPQHFGDGTRLSIL.

This sequence joins TRBV5-1 and TRBJ1-1; 11 bases fit TRBD1. The V and J ends lost 4 bases and 5 bases, in that order; junction bases with no gene match: 7. CDR1 is SGHRS and CDR2 is YFSETQ in the germline V gene. This CDR3 contains 15 residues. CDR3 residues: CASSTGTGGGTEAFF. CDR3 bases: TGCGCCAGCAGCACCGGGACAGGGGGTGGTACTGAAGCTTTCTTT.

The chain uses TRBV5-1 and TRBJ2-5; D is ambiguous. Germline-derived CDR1 and CDR2 are SGHRS and YFSETQ. Trimming took off 7 bases at V and 2 bases at J, with 15 bases between the two ends. The CDR3 runs to 14 residues. The CDR3 region has the DNA TGCGCCAGCGGGTTCCAAGGCGTTCAAGAGACCCAGTACTTC. It codes for CASGFQGVQETQYF.

The J gene is TRBJ2-3, the V gene TRBV28, with a weak D call TRBD2 (5 bases). This CDR3 has 16 residues. V lost 0 bases and J lost 3, with 13 bases in between. CDR1 and CDR2 (germline): MDHEN, SYDVKM. The CDR3 DNA sequence: TGTGCCAGCAGTTTATGGCGGGTATCGGGAACAGATACGCAGTATTTT. Protein: CASSLWRVSGTDTQYF.

This sequence joins TRBV9 and TRBJ1-1; TRBD1 is a possible D gene (6 bases). The CDR3 covers 14 residues. V lost 4 bases and J 7 bases, leaving 17 bases between the germline ends. Per germline, CDR1 SGDLS and CDR2 YYNGEE. CDR3 region: CASSRDPGASEAFF. The CDR3 nucleotides are TGTGCCAGCAGCAGAGATCCAGGGGCTAGTGAAGCTTTCTTT.

Here the CDR3 DNA reads TGTGCCAGCAGCTTTATAGAGACCCAGTACTTC. This sequence encodes CASSFIETQYF. The chain employs TRBV7-2 and TRBJ2-5; unclear D gene. The CDR3 consists of 11 residues. Germline CDR1 SGHTA, CDR2 FQGNSA. V gave up 3 bases and J gave up 4 bases, with 3 bases separating them.

This chain joins TRBV4-2 and TRBJ1-6; TRBD1 is a possible D gene (5 bases). CDR3 length equals 16 residues. V was cut by 0 bases and J by 7 bases, with 13 bases left in between. Germline lookup yields CDR1 LGHNA and CDR2 YNFKEQ. This CDR3 reads CASSQDVGRTNSPLHF. CDR3 bases: TGTGCCAGCAGCCAAGATGTAGGCCGGACAAATTCACCCCTCCACTTT.

The chain joins TRBV12-5 to TRBJ2-5; tentatively, D is TRBD1 (6 bases). Germline V gene sequence: CDR1 LGHNT, CDR2 FRNRAP. The CDR3 is 14 residues long. V lost 6 bases, J lost 1 base, and 12 bases lay in between. The chain's CDR3 is CASGPDRSQETQYF. In DNA, the CDR3 is TGTGCTAGTGGACCGGACAGATCCCAAGAGACCCAGTACTTC.

This clone appeared once. The germline gene is not matched at one end of the junction; a read error may be the cause. Other DNA sequences within the sample encode an identical CDR3. This chain links TRBV19 with TRBJ2-1; D is undetermined. Germline lookup yields CDR1 LNHDA and CDR2 SQIVND (reference sequence). The CDR3 has 13 residues. The CDR3 DNA reads TGTGCCAGTAGCATAGCCCGGACCAATGAGCAGTTCTTC. Residues: CASSIARTNEQFF.

This clone was observed a single time. This sequence joins TRBV7-6 and TRBJ2-1; tentative D call: TRBD1 (6 bases). Looked up from germline, CDR1 is SGHVS and CDR2 is FNYEAQ. There are 16 residues in the CDR3. The ends were cut back, 1 base at V and 3 bases at J, with 13 bases in the middle. CDR3 protein: CASSLGSATGYNEQFF. CDR3 bases: TGTGCCAGCAGCTTAGGTAGCGCGACAGGCTACAATGAGCAGTTCTTC.

This chain links TRBV7-6 with TRBJ2-1; D may be TRBD2 (5 bases). From germline, CDR1 is SGHVS and CDR2 FNYEAQ. V was pared by 8 bases and J by 0 bases, with 8 bases between. This CDR3 spans 13 amino acids. The CDR3 DNA is TGTGCCAGCGGAGGTAGCTCCTACAATGAGCAGTTCTTC. Protein product: CASGGSSYNEQFF.

This rearrangement joins TRBV5-1 to TRBJ2-1; TRBD1 agrees at 10 bases. This CDR3 spans 15 amino acids. Germline CDR1 SGHRS, CDR2 YFSETQ. V dropped 4 bases and J dropped 8; count of bases not matched to a gene: 9. The CDR3 nucleotides read TGCGCCAGCAGCCCGGGACAGGGGTCCTATCATGAGCAGTTCTTC. Encoded protein: CASSPGQGSYHEQFF.

The chain couples TRBV6-6 to TRBJ1-1; D is unresolved. Trimming left V 10 bases short and J 1 base short, with 22 bases between. The CDR3 is made up of 16 amino acids. Germline V gene data show CDR1 as MNHNY and CDR2 as SVGAGI (reference sequence). The CDR3 DNA is TGTGCCACCACCCATGTAGAGGTCTCTAAGAACACTGAAGCTTTCTTT. This translates into CATTHVEVSKNTEAFF.

J is TRBJ2-7 and V is TRBV28, with 9 bases identical to TRBD1. Germline V gene sequence: CDR1 MDHEN, CDR2 SYDVKM. This CDR3 spans 15 amino acids. V lost 4 bases and J lost 4; bases outside the gene matches: 8. The CDR3 region is CASSSSQGALYEQYF. DNA of the CDR3: TGTGCCAGCAGTTCCTCACAGGGGGCGCTTTACGAGCAGTACTTC.

V and J are TRBV6-4 and TRBJ2-7, with D perhaps TRBD1 or TRBD2 (6 bases each). The CDR3 is 14 amino acids. Between the trimmed V and J ends, which lost 8 bases and 4 bases, there was a span of 18 bases. Germline values: CDR1 MRHNA, CDR2 SNTAGT. CDR3 amino acids: CASPNGGGTYEQYF. The CDR3 region has the DNA TGTGCCAGCCCTAACGGTGGGGGGACATACGAGCAGTACTTC.

V is TRBV6-6 and J is TRBJ1-6; D is uncertain. V lost 6 bases and J 4 bases, leaving 4 bases between the germline ends. CDR3 size: 12 residues. Germline V CDR1 and CDR2: MNHNY, SVGAGI (reference sequence). The CDR3 sequence is CASRRYNSPLHF. In nucleotides, the CDR3 is TGTGCCAGCAGACGGTATAATTCACCCCTCCACTTT.

The chain couples TRBV27 to TRBJ1-5; TRBD1 might be the D (5 bases). The CDR3 contains 14 residues. Deletions cut 6 bases from V and 0 bases from J, with 9 bases between. Germline V CDR1 and CDR2: MNHEY, SMNVEV (reference sequence). CDR3 in DNA: TGTGCCAGCAGCCGGGGCAATAGCAATCAGCCCCAGCATTTT. Its protein product is CASSRGNSNQPQHF.